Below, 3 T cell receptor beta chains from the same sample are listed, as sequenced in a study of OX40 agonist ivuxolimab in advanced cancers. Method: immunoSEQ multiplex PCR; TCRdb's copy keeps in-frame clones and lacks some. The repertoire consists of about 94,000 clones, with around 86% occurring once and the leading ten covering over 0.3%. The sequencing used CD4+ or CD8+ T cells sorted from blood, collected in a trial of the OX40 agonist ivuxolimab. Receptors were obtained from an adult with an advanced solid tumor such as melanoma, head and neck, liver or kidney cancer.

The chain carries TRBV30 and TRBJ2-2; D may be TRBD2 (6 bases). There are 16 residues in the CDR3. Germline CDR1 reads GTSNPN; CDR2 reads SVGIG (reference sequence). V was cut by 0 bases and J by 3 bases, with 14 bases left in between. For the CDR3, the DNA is TGTGCCTGGAGTGTCCGGGGACTCTCGCACACCGGGGAGCTGTTTTTT. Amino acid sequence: CAWSVRGLSHTGELFF.

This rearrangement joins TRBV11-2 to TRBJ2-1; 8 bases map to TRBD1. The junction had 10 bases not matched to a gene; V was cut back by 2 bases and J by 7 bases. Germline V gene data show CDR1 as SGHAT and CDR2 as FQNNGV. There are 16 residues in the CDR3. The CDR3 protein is CASSLLPGQGRNEQFF. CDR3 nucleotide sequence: TGTGCCAGCAGCTTATTACCAGGACAGGGTAGGAATGAGCAGTTCTTC.

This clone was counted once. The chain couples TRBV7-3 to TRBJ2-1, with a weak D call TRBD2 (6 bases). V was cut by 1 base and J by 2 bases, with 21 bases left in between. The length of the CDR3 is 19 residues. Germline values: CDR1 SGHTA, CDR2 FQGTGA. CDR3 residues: CASSLRGGGAAPPYNEQFF. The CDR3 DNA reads TGTGCCAGCAGCTTAAGGGGAGGAGGGGCGGCACCCCCCTACAATGAGCAGTTCTTC.